A single sample gave rise to the 18 T cell receptor beta chains below, sequenced in a study of blood T cell repertoires in COVID-19. TCRdb's table, derived via immunoSEQ multiplex PCR, lists solely in-frame clones and lacks some. Of 400,000 to 450,000 clones listed, approximately 92% were seen once; the top ten hold 0.9% to 1.2%. Sequenced input: PBMCs or T cells enriched from blood (not recorded which). The receptors derive from a man aged 30 to 45 who had recovered from COVID-19.

This clone showed up just once. The chain recombines TRBV5-1 with TRBJ2-1; 8 nucleotides match TRBD2. The CDR3 has 14 amino acids. Germline V gene data show CDR1 as SGHRS and CDR2 as YFSETQ. J lost 7 bases, V lost 2 bases, and 5 bases had no gene match. The CDR3 loop is CASSFRTSSNEQFF. As DNA, the CDR3 is TGCGCCAGCAGCTTTAGGACTAGCTCGAATGAGCAGTTCTTC.

This clone was picked up one time. V is TRBV12-3 or TRBV12-4 and J is TRBJ2-5, with D maybe TRBD1 (7 bases). The ends were cut back, 3 bases at V and 5 bases at J, with 10 bases in the middle. The CDR3 sequence is 13 residues long. The CDR3 DNA reads TGTGCCAGCAGTTTCAGGGGGAGGGAGACCCAGTACTTC. Residues: CASSFRGRETQYF.

The chain links TRBV19 to TRBJ1-6; D perhaps matches TRBD1 (6 bases). Germline lookup yields CDR1 LNHDA and CDR2 SQIVND (reference sequence). V lost 6 bases and J lost 4, with 10 bases in between. CDR3 length: 14 amino acids. DNA of the CDR3: TGTGCCAGTAGGACAGGACGATATAATTCACCCCTCCACTTT. This encodes CASRTGRYNSPLHF.

The V call is TRBV24-1, the J call TRBJ2-7; D perhaps matches TRBD2 (5 bases). CDR3 length: 13 amino acids. Germline assignment: CDR1 KGHDR and CDR2 SFDVKD. The V and J ends lost 9 bases and 6 bases respectively, with 17 bases between them. For the CDR3, the DNA is TGTGCCACCGGAGGACTTATAGTCGGCGAGCAGTACTTC. This codes for CATGGLIVGEQYF.

CDR3 coding DNA: TGTGCCAGTAGAAGGGGACTGCCCCCTATTTATGGCCCTGGGGATGAGCAGTTCTTC. It is translated as CASRRGLPPIYGPGDEQFF. The chain combines TRBV6-4 with TRBJ2-1; a possible D gene is TRBD2 (6 bases). From germline, CDR1 is MRHNA and CDR2 SNTAGT. The CDR3 has 19 amino acids. Trimming left V 9 bases short and J 8 bases short, with 35 bases between.

The rearrangement links TRBV7-2 to TRBJ2-1; tentatively, D is TRBD2 (6 bases). Germline V CDR1 and CDR2: SGHTA, FQGNSA. Trimming stripped 5 bases from V and 8 bases from J, with 19 bases between. This CDR3 region has 15 residues. As DNA, the CDR3 is TGTGCCAGCAGCGGGATCGGGGTCGGGAGTTATGAGCAGTTCTTC. The encoded protein is CASSGIGVGSYEQFF.

The chain is built from TRBV5-1 and TRBJ2-7; 7 positions match TRBD2. The length of the CDR3 is 14 residues. Trimming removed 0 bases from V and 5 bases from J; junction bases left unmatched: 5. CDR1 and CDR2 from the germline V gene are SGHRS and YFSETQ. CDR3 bases: TGCGCCAGCAGCTTGGGCGGGAGCGTCCACGAGCAGTACTTC. Translated, it gives CASSLGGSVHEQYF. Combining the CDR3 with reference TRBV5-1 and TRBJ2-7 gives the whole variable domain KAGVTQTPRYLIKTRGQQVTLSCSPISGHRSVSWYQQTPGQGLQFLFEYFSETQRNKGNFPGRFSGRQFSNSRSEMNVSTLELGDSALYLCASSLGGSVHEQYFGPGTRLTVT.

This sequence joins TRBV12-5 and TRBJ1-1; D uncertain. Trimming shortened V by 0 bases and J by 0 bases, and 8 bases separated the two germline ends. Germline assignment: CDR1 LGHNT and CDR2 FRNRAP. CDR3 length: 15 residues. CDR3 coding DNA: TGTGCTAGTGGTTTGGTGCGGCCTTTGAACACTGAAGCTTTCTTT. Translation gives CASGLVRPLNTEAFF. The variable domain in full, completed from reference TRBV12-5 and TRBJ1-1, reads DARVTQTPRHKVTEMGQEVTMRCQPILGHNTVFWYRQTMMQGLELLAYFRNRAPLDDSGMPKDRFSAEMPDATLATLKIQPSEPRDSAVYFCASGLVRPLNTEAFFGQGTRLTVV.

For this clone: The junction departs from the called germline gene at one end, perhaps through a read error. The chain uses TRBV28 and TRBJ1-5; TRBD1 matches 8 bases. Germline CDR1 reads MDHEN; CDR2 reads SYDVKM. The CDR3 has 14 amino acids. The CDR3 coding sequence is TGTGCCTGCAGCTCAGGGGGCGCAGATCAGCCCCAGCATTTT. This gives the protein CACSSGGADQPQHF. The full variable domain, in which reference TRBV28 and TRBJ1-5 provide the parts outside the CDR3, is DVKVTQSSRYLVKRTGEKVFLECVQDMDHENMFWYRQDPGLGLRLIYFSYDVKMKEKGDIPEGYSVSREKKERFSLILESASTNQTSMYLCACSSGGADQPQHFGDGTRLSIL.

This clone came up once. The V and J genes are TRBV18 and TRBJ2-4; 12 bases are a match to TRBD1. Germline lookup yields CDR1 KGHSH and CDR2 LQKENI. The CDR3 runs 18 residues. J gave up 7 bases and V 6 bases, and 16 bases lay outside the gene matches. As DNA, the CDR3 is TGTGCCAGCTCTAACCAGAGGGGACAGGGGGCTTTCCCGAACATTCAGTACTTC. It encodes CASSNQRGQGAFPNIQYF.

The chain couples TRBV19 to TRBJ2-1; a weak D match, TRBD2 (6 bases). Per germline, CDR1 LNHDA and CDR2 SQIVND (reference sequence). The V gene lost 3 bases and the J gene lost 8 bases, with 17 bases spanning the gap. This CDR3 comprises 15 residues. CDR3 in DNA: TGTGCCAGTAGTATCGGGGGAGGTGGTAGGCATGAGCAGTTCTTC. It yields the protein CASSIGGGGRHEQFF.

The V and J genes are TRBV5-1 and TRBJ1-5; TRBD1 might be the D (6 bases). The V gene lost 4 bases and the J gene lost 0 bases, with 8 bases spanning the gap. The CDR3 is 14 residues long. The germline V gene has CDR1 SGHRS and CDR2 YFSETQ. The CDR3 loop reads CASSTGSSNQPQHF. CDR3 nucleotides: TGCGCCAGCAGCACAGGGTCTAGCAATCAGCCCCAGCATTTT.

The CDR3 DNA reads as TGTGCCAGTAGTACCCTAGCGTCCTGGGGCACCGGGGAGCTGTTTTTT. This translates into CASSTLASWGTGELFF. The chain recombines TRBV19 with TRBJ2-2, with D perhaps TRBD2 (6 bases). Looked up from germline, CDR1 is LNHDA and CDR2 is SQIVND (reference sequence). The CDR3 spans 16 residues. Trimming took off 4 bases at V and 4 bases at J, with 16 bases between the two ends.

CDR3 region: CASSPAGLAGGEQYF. The CDR3 DNA follows: TGTGCCAGCAGCCCCGCGGGACTAGCGGGAGGCGAGCAGTACTTC. V usage is TRBV7-3 and J usage is TRBJ2-7, with 15 nucleotides matching TRBD2. The CDR3 loop spans 15 amino acids. Germline V gene lookup returns CDR1 SGHTA and CDR2 FQGTGA. The V segment lost 5 bases and the J segment 6 bases; nucleotides outside the gene matches: 5.

The chain employs TRBV28 and TRBJ1-1, with 7 bases matching TRBD1. From germline, CDR1 is MDHEN and CDR2 SYDVKM. The J segment lost 7 bases and the V segment lost 3 bases, leaving 14 bases of the junction unmatched. The CDR3 loop spans 16 amino acids. This CDR3 is CASSLNKPGTANEAFF. Here the CDR3 DNA reads TGTGCCAGCAGTTTGAATAAGCCTGGGACAGCAAATGAAGCTTTCTTT.

This clone was recorded once. The rearrangement uses TRBV28 and TRBJ1-2; D not resolved. Trimming pared 5 bases from V and 5 bases from J, leaving 18 bases between. This CDR3 is 15 amino acids long. Looked up from germline, CDR1 is MDHEN and CDR2 is SYDVKM. The CDR3 DNA sequence: TGTGCCAGCAGTCCTTCCCTCGCCTTGAGGTATGGCTACACCTTC. This translates into CASSPSLALRYGYTF.

The chain employs TRBV15 and TRBJ2-3; the match to TRBD1 covers 8 bases. CDR1 LNHNV and CDR2 YYDKDF come from the germline V gene (reference sequence). The CDR3 consists of 15 residues. Trimming at V came to 6 bases and at J to 2 bases, leaving 7 bases not matched to a gene. CDR3 region: CATRRQGATTDTQYF. In DNA, the CDR3 is TGTGCCACCAGAAGGCAGGGGGCCACCACAGATACGCAGTATTTT. Variable domain in full (rest from reference TRBV15 and TRBJ2-3): DAMVIQNPRYQVTQFGKPVTLSCSQTLNHNVMYWYQQKSSQAPKLLFHYYDKDFNNEADTPDNFQSRRPNTSFCFLDIRSPGLGDTAMYLCATRRQGATTDTQYFGPGTRLTVL.

V gene TRBV28 combines with J gene TRBJ2-2; no reliable D call. This CDR3 region has 14 residues. CDR1 is MDHEN and CDR2 is SYDVKM in the germline V gene. V was shortened by 2 bases and J by 7 bases, with 11 bases between the two germline ends. The chain's CDR3 is CASSLRPGGGELFF. The DNA of the CDR3 is TGTGCCAGCAGTTTAAGACCGGGTGGCGGGGAGCTGTTTTTT. Filled out from reference TRBV28 and TRBJ2-2, the complete variable domain reads DVKVTQSSRYLVKRTGEKVFLECVQDMDHENMFWYRQDPGLGLRLIYFSYDVKMKEKGDIPEGYSVSREKKERFSLILESASTNQTSMYLCASSLRPGGGELFFGEGSRLTVL.